The 26 T cell receptor beta chains reported below all come from one sample, sequenced in a study of T cells in Graves' hyperthyroidism and ophthalmopathy. Researchers amplified the TCR beta CDR3 regions from RNA transcripts. Carried out on the TCR CDR3, a first-round RT-PCR used the HTBI primer set. TCRdb fed the multiplex PCR reads into MiXCR, producing one record per CDR3 protein. This table has just under 750,000 distinct CDR3 sequences, 35% appearing once. The specimen sequenced was blood. The receptor set was obtained from a woman aged 40 to 50 with Graves' hyperthyroidism.

Remarks on this clonotype: This CDR3 is missing its conserved last phenylalanine or tryptophan, likely due to a read error. The J gene is TRBJ1-1, the V gene TRBV10-3; D not resolved. CDR1 and CDR2 (germline): ENHRY, SYGVKD. The CDR3 contains 13 residues. V shed 10 bases and J shed 3 bases, with 15 bases lying between them. CDR3 DNA sequence: TGTGCCAGCAGCGACCAAGTGTACACTGAAGCTTTCCTT. Amino acids: CASSDQVYTEAFL.

This chain links TRBV14 with TRBJ2-7; 12 positions agree with TRBD2. CDR1 and CDR2 (germline): SGHDN, FVKESK. The J segment lost 9 bases and the V segment lost 3 bases, leaving 12 bases of the junction unmatched. This CDR3 is 16 amino acids long. The CDR3 is CASSQWLAGGDLPQYF. CDR3 DNA: TGTGCCAGCAGCCAGTGGCTAGCGGGAGGGGACCTACCGCAGTACTTC.

In the case of this clonotype: This may be a read error: a much more frequent sequence differs by one nucleotide. CDR3 coding DNA: TGTGCCAGCAGTGAACAGGAGCCCTACGAGCAGTACTTC. Its protein is CASSEQEPYEQYF. The chain joins TRBV6-4 to TRBJ2-7; D may be TRBD1 (5 bases). From germline, CDR1 is MRHNA and CDR2 SNTAGT. Trimming took 3 bases from V and 2 from J, leaving 8 bases between them. This CDR3 spans 13 amino acids.

This rearrangement joins TRBV4-3 to TRBJ1-2; possibly TRBD1 for D (5 bases). The V and J ends lost 4 bases and 4 bases respectively, with 16 bases between them. CDR3 length: 15 amino acids. Germline loops: CDR1 LGHNA, CDR2 YSLEER. The CDR3 sequence: CASSPDNLRGYGYTF. In DNA form, the CDR3 reads TGCGCCAGCAGCCCGGACAACCTCAGAGGCTATGGCTACACCTTC.

This clonotype was observed at least ten times. V gene TRBV9 combines with J gene TRBJ2-7, with D hard to call. Trimming took off 5 bases at V and 5 bases at J, with 23 bases between the two ends. The CDR3 runs to 16 residues. Germline loops: CDR1 SGDLS, CDR2 YYNGEE. CDR3 sequence: CASRRRVPPPPHEQYF. In DNA form, the CDR3 reads TGTGCCAGCAGGCGTAGAGTACCCCCGCCACCCCACGAGCAGTACTTC.

The table lists this clonotype with many counts. The chain joins TRBV29-1 to TRBJ1-2, with D uncertain. The V gene's germline CDR1 is SQVTM and CDR2 ANQGSEA. The length of the CDR3 is 11 residues. The germline V and J ends were trimmed by 0 bases and 6 bases, with 5 bases remaining between them. The CDR3 region is CSVEEGHGYTF. The CDR3 nucleotides read TGCAGCGTTGAAGAAGGGCATGGCTACACCTTC.

About this clonotype itself: A read error is possible here, since a much larger clone lies one base away. The chain uses TRBV19 and TRBJ1-5, with TRBD1 identical over 9 bases. The V segment lost 11 bases and the J segment 0 bases; nucleotides outside the gene matches: 11. This CDR3 is 16 amino acids long. Germline CDR1 LNHDA, CDR2 SQIVND (reference sequence). The CDR3 DNA follows: TGTGCCGCTTCGGACAGGGGTGCCTATAGCAATCAGCCCCAGCATTTT. It specifies CAASDRGAYSNQPQHF.

In nucleotides, the CDR3 is TGTGCCAGCAGCCACCGGGAGGATCTCAATGAAAAACTGTTTTTT. Its translation is CASSHREDLNEKLFF. V usage is TRBV7-9 and J usage is TRBJ1-4; no reliable D call. V lost 5 bases to trimming and J lost 5 bases, with 15 bases between them. This CDR3 comprises 15 residues. Germline lookup yields CDR1 SEHNR and CDR2 FQNEAQ (reference sequence).

On this clonotype itself: An end of the junction does not agree with germline; a read error may underlie this. The chain links TRBV20-1 to TRBJ1-6; the D gene is possibly TRBD1 (5 bases). CDR3 length equals 13 residues. Germline V gene data show CDR1 as DFQATT and CDR2 as SNEGSKA (reference sequence). CDR3 sequence (DNA): TGCAGTGCTATGGGGCCCTGTAATGCACCCCTCCACTTT. Its translation: CSAMGPCNAPLHF.

This clonotype was seen more than once but under ten times. The V and J genes are TRBV7-9 and TRBJ1-1; D gene unclear. Germline V gene lookup returns CDR1 SEHNR and CDR2 FQNEAQ (reference sequence). The CDR3 has 16 residues. V was pared by 1 base and J by 1 base, with 13 bases between. The chain's CDR3 is CASSLGTGRTNTEAFF. The CDR3 coding sequence is TGTGCCAGCAGCTTAGGAACTGGCAGGACGAACACTGAAGCTTTCTTT.

The rearrangement uses TRBV27 and TRBJ1-2; the D gene is possibly TRBD1 (6 bases). The germline CDR1 and CDR2 sequences are MNHEY and SMNVEV (reference sequence). The CDR3 loop spans 15 amino acids. V lost 2 bases, J lost 0 bases, and 10 bases lay in between. CDR3 protein: CASSLTTGTNYGYTF. CDR3 sequence (DNA): TGTGCCAGCAGTTTAACTACAGGGACTAACTATGGCTACACCTTC.

The chain recombines TRBV5-1 with TRBJ2-2; 12 bases match TRBD2. The CDR3 runs 18 residues. Germline V CDR1 and CDR2: SGHRS, YFSETQ. The V segment lost 3 bases and the J segment 2 bases; nucleotides outside the gene matches: 8. The CDR3 bases are TGCGCCAGCAGCTACACCGGGACTAGCGGGCTAAACACCGGGGAGCTGTTTTTT. Translation: CASSYTGTSGLNTGELFF. The full variable domain, rest sourced from reference TRBV5-1 and TRBJ2-2, is KAGVTQTPRYLIKTRGQQVTLSCSPISGHRSVSWYQQTPGQGLQFLFEYFSETQRNKGNFPGRFSGRQFSNSRSEMNVSTLELGDSALYLCASSYTGTSGLNTGELFFGEGSRLTVL.

DNA of the CDR3: TGCAGTGCTAGAGATCAACAGGGCCGGGGCAATCAGCCCCAGCATTTT. It encodes CSARDQQGRGNQPQHF. V and J are TRBV20-1 and TRBJ1-5; possible D gene TRBD1, 6 bases. Germline-derived CDR1 and CDR2 are DFQATT and SNEGSKA (reference sequence). This CDR3 spans 16 amino acids. V lost 0 bases to trimming and J lost 2 bases, with 14 bases between them.

Note on this clonotype: A much larger clone differs by one base, so this may be a read error. CDR3 loop: CATRSFLGGYEQYF. CDR3 DNA sequence: TGTGCCACCAGAAGTTTTCTTGGGGGTTACGAGCAGTACTTC. The chain employs TRBV15 and TRBJ2-7; either TRBD1 or TRBD2 may fit D (5 bases each). Germline V gives CDR1 LNHNV, CDR2 YYDKDF (reference sequence). The CDR3 consists of 14 residues. Deletions cut 6 bases from V and 4 bases from J, with 16 bases between.

This clonotype was observed a handful of times. The chain joins TRBV19 to TRBJ2-6; tentatively, D is TRBD1 (5 bases). This CDR3 region has 20 residues. With 5 bases removed from V and 0 bases from J, the gap between germline ends came to 23 bases. Germline V lookup: CDR1 LNHDA, CDR2 SQIVND (reference sequence). CDR3 nucleotides: TGTGCCAGTAGTCCAGATAGGTCGTCAGGGTTCAGCTCTGGGGCCAACGTCCTGACTTTC. This codes for CASSPDRSSGFSSGANVLTF.

This clonotype was seen repeatedly, ten times or more. This chain joins TRBV7-2 and TRBJ2-7; D remains ambiguous. V was shortened by 1 base and J by 5 bases, with 12 bases between the two germline ends. The germline V gene encodes CDR1 SGHTA and CDR2 FQGNSA. This CDR3 region has 14 residues. Here the CDR3 reads CASSLVWLGDEQYF. The CDR3 nucleotides read TGTGCCAGCAGCTTAGTATGGCTTGGGGACGAGCAGTACTTC.

V is TRBV19 and J is TRBJ2-2; D is possibly TRBD2 (6 bases). This CDR3 comprises 14 residues. The V gene lost 8 bases and the J gene lost 6 bases, with 16 bases spanning the gap. Germline V lookup: CDR1 LNHDA, CDR2 SQIVND (reference sequence). The CDR3 reads CASAGGPRSGELFF. CDR3 sequence (DNA): TGTGCCAGTGCTGGAGGGCCCCGGTCCGGGGAGCTGTTTTTT.

At least ten counts were recorded for this clonotype. V is TRBV10-3 and J is TRBJ2-7; tentatively, D is TRBD2 (6 bases). Trimming removed 2 bases at V and 7 bases at J, with 12 bases between. The CDR3 covers 13 residues. Germline V gene lookup returns CDR1 ENHRY and CDR2 SYGVKD. The CDR3 DNA follows: TGTGCCATCAGTGAGGGAGGGAAAAGGGAGCAGTACTTC. Translated: CAISEGGKREQYF.

In its sample, this clonotype was seen many times. V usage is TRBV10-3 and J usage is TRBJ2-5; a weak D match, TRBD1 (5 bases). The CDR3 length is 13 residues. CDR1 ENHRY and CDR2 SYGVKD come from the germline V gene. V dropped 4 bases and J dropped 3 bases, with 9 bases sitting between them. CDR3 residues: CAISVAREETQYF. For the CDR3, the DNA is TGTGCCATCAGTGTCGCCAGGGAAGAGACCCAGTACTTC.

V is TRBV10-1 and J is TRBJ2-7, with D unclear. CDR1 and CDR2 from the germline V gene are WNHNN and SYGVQD (reference sequence). Trimming shortened V by 2 bases and J by 3 bases, and 5 bases separated the two germline ends. The CDR3 spans 12 residues. The CDR3 coding sequence is TGCGCCAGCAGTGAGGGGGACTACGAGCAGTACTTC. It is translated as CASSEGDYEQYF.

In its sample, this clonotype was seen many times. An end of the junction does not agree with germline; a read error may underlie this. This chain joins TRBV5-1 and TRBJ1-2, with a possible D match to TRBD1 (6 bases). CDR1 is SGHRS and CDR2 is YFSETQ in the germline V gene. This CDR3 contains 11 residues. CDR3 DNA sequence: TGTGCCAGCAGCCCAGGGGATGGCTACACCTTC. Protein product: CASSPGDGYTF.

This clonotype was picked up one time. The chain is built from TRBV29-1 and TRBJ1-1; a weak D match, TRBD1 (6 bases). There are 13 residues in the CDR3. Germline V gene data show CDR1 as SQVTM and CDR2 as ANQGSEA. Trimming took off 8 bases at V and 2 bases at J, with 15 bases between the two ends. Here the CDR3 DNA reads TGCAGCTCTAGCGGGGGGCTCAACACTGAAGCTTTCTTT. This gives the protein CSSSGGLNTEAFF. Full variable domain (outside the CDR3, taken from reference TRBV29-1 and TRBJ1-1): SAVISQKPSRDICQRGTSLTIQCQVDSQVTMMFWYRQQPGQSLTLIATANQGSEATYESGFVIDKFPISRPNLTFSTLTVSNMSPEDSSIYLCSSSGGLNTEAFFGQGTRLTVV.

J is TRBJ2-7 and V is TRBV5-5; either TRBD1 or TRBD2 may fit D (5 bases each). CDR1 is SGHKS, CDR2 YYEKEE, per germline (reference sequence). This CDR3 has 16 residues. V was clipped by 7 bases and J by 8 bases, with 28 bases between them. CDR3: CASSPGRGTGSYKQYF. CDR3 in DNA: TGTGCCAGCTCACCAGGGAGAGGGACCGGGTCCTATAAGCAGTACTTC.

This clonotype was found once. A much larger clone differs from this one at a single base, so this may be a read error. The J gene is TRBJ2-6, the V gene TRBV19, with D maybe TRBD1 (5 bases). The CDR3 extends over 15 amino acids. Germline V lookup: CDR1 LNHDA, CDR2 SQIVND (reference sequence). The CDR3 protein is CASSIHGQGANVRTF. DNA for the CDR3: TGTGCCAGTAGTATACACGGGCAAGGGGCCAACGTCCGGACTTTC. Based on the CDR3 plus reference TRBV19 and TRBJ2-6, the full variable domain is DGGITQSPKYLFRKEGQNVTLSCEQNLNHDAMYWYRQDPGQGLRLIYYSQIVNDFQKGDIAEGYSVSREKKESFPLTVTSAQKNPTAFYLCASSIHGQGANVRTFGAGSRLTVL.

This clonotype was seen more than once but under ten times. V is TRBV5-4 and J is TRBJ1-2; TRBD1 is a possible D gene (5 bases). There are 14 residues in the CDR3. Trimming shortened V by 4 bases and J by 3 bases, and 13 bases separated the two germline ends. Germline V gene lookup returns CDR1 SGHNT and CDR2 YYREEE (reference sequence). Here the CDR3 reads CASSRGVFDYGYTF. Written as DNA, the CDR3 is TGTGCCAGCAGCCGAGGGGTGTTCGACTATGGCTACACCTTC. The full variable domain, with the rest looked up from reference TRBV5-4 and TRBJ1-2, is ETGVTQSPTHLIKTRGQQVTLRCSSQSGHNTVSWYQQALGQGPQFIFQYYREEENGRGNFPPRFSGLQFPNYSSELNVNALELDDSALYLCASSRGVFDYGYTFGSGTRLTVV.

This clonotype was recorded at least ten times. The CDR3 loop reads CAISVTGLYGYTF. CDR3 DNA: TGTGCCATCAGTGTAACAGGGCTCTATGGCTACACCTTC. This sequence joins TRBV10-3 and TRBJ1-2; TRBD1 might be the D (6 bases). The CDR3 sequence is 13 residues long. Germline CDR1 and CDR2: ENHRY and SYGVKD. V shed 4 bases and J shed 4 bases, with 10 bases lying between them.